This entry describes one T cell receptor (beta chain). As originally analysed: Estimated nucleated cell counts came from reference gene primer amplification. Sequencing was performed with immunoSEQ multiplex PCR; in TCRdb, only in-frame clones are kept and a portion is missing. The DNA was the basis for D and trimming; V, J and clone size are from that table. The sample lists about 98,000 clones, about 80% seen once, with around a quarter in the top ten. This sample was taken from a study of blood T cell repertoires in COVID-19. On the study more broadly: Sites across the United States, Italy and Spain contributed samples from acute and convalescent COVID-19. PBMCs, B-cell-depleted T cells, or T cells provided the cDNA or gDNA that made up the material.

Per the germline V gene, CDR1 is SGHVS and CDR2 is FQNEAQ. Trimming shortened V by 0 bases and J by 0 bases, and 8 bases separated the two germline ends. The CDR3 length is 16 residues. This receptor was taken from a man between 70 and 80 years old with acute or convalescent COVID-19. This rearrangement joins TRBV7-8 to TRBJ2-2; weak D call: TRBD2 (6 bases). The sequencing sample was made of peripheral blood. DNA of the CDR3: TGTGCCAGCAGCTTAGCGGGAGGCCCGAACACCGGGGAGCTGTTTTTT. It translates to CASSLAGGPNTGELFF.